This T cell receptor (beta chain) was sequenced for a study of vaccination and CD4 T cells after COVID-19. Looking at the study overall: Stimulation of cells relied on overlapping spike peptides derived from SARS-CoV-2, HCoV-NL63, HCoV-OC43 and HCoV-229E. Points from the study as a whole: Median counts of SARS-CoV-2-reactive clonotypes increased from around 20 to 38; this difference was not significant.

The V gene's germline CDR1 is MGHRA and CDR2 YSYEKL. The CDR3 spans 16 residues. The ends were cut back, 2 bases at V and 0 bases at J, with 11 bases in the middle. Sequence data for DNA of cultured CD4+ T cells were generated by the Oncomine TCR Beta short-read assay. MiXCR was run by TCRdb on the PCR reads, yielding one entry per CDR3 protein. The table lists 20,000 to 25,000 distinct CDR3 sequences, approximately 50% of them singletons. Specified treatment: roughly 10-day PBMC culture with coronavirus spike peptide pools or control peptides (ViraFEST assay). PCR-confirmed positives ranged from March to December 2020, preceding US Alpha, Beta and Delta variants. With regard to this clonotype: Its antigen remains unknown.

V gene TRBV4-1 combines with J gene TRBJ1-3; D ambiguous. This TCR was sampled from a human donor who had recovered from COVID-19. The specimen was CD4+ T cells from blood, cultured in vitro. CDR3 region: CASSQPNSNSGNTIYF. The CDR3 DNA reads TGCGCCAGCAGCCAACCTAACAGCAACTCTGGAAACACCATATATTTT.